This TCR beta chain was sequenced for a study of blood T cell repertoires in COVID-19. Study-wide background: COVID-19 samples from acute and convalescent phases originated in the United States, Italy and Spain. The analysed material was cDNA or gDNA that came from T cells, B-cell-depleted T cells, or PBMCs.

Original analysis: Amplification of reference gene primers provided the estimated nucleated cell counts. Profiling relied on immunoSEQ multiplex PCR, and the TCRdb table lists in-frame clones only, not all of them. For V, J and clone size, that table is used; D and trimming come from the DNA. The sample carries 200,000 to 250,000 clones, roughly 84% recorded once. The sample taken for sequencing was peripheral blood. The sequence was collected from a man aged 35 to 55 with acute or convalescent COVID-19.

CDR3 nucleotide sequence: TGTGCCAGCACCGAAGGGGTTCGGCCCCAGCATTTT. This translates into CASTEGVRPQHF. The gene calls are TRBV12-3 or TRBV12-4 and TRBJ1-5; possible D gene TRBD1, 5 bases. This CDR3 is built from 12 residues. V lost 7 bases and J 9 bases, leaving 13 bases between the germline ends.